This TCR beta chain stems from a study of blood T cell repertoires in COVID-19. At the level of the study: T cells, B-cell-depleted T cells, or PBMCs provided the cDNA or gDNA that served as material.

Cohort allocation depended upon clinical history that participants reported. The V and J ends lost 3 bases and 3 bases, in that order; junction bases with no gene match: 4. From germline, CDR1 is MDHEN and CDR2 SYDVKM. The CDR3 is 15 amino acids. Assay: immunoSEQ multiplex PCR; the TCRdb copy retains only in-frame clones and omits some. The sample lists about 330,000 clones, roughly 86% occurring once. The clonotype originates from a woman aged 25-40 years who had recovered from COVID-19. The sample taken for sequencing was PBMCs or T cells enriched from blood (not recorded which). The chain recombines TRBV28 with TRBJ2-3; 9 positions match TRBD2. The CDR3 reads CASSFGAGGTDTQYF. In DNA form, the CDR3 reads TGTGCCAGCAGTTTCGGAGCGGGGGGTACAGATACGCAGTATTTT. Complete variable domain (other parts from reference TRBV28 and TRBJ2-3): DVKVTQSSRYLVKRTGEKVFLECVQDMDHENMFWYRQDPGLGLRLIYFSYDVKMKEKGDIPEGYSVSREKKERFSLILESASTNQTSMYLCASSFGAGGTDTQYFGPGTRLTVL.